The T cell receptor (beta chain) under discussion was sequenced for a study of T cell responses to AZD1222 COVID-19 vaccine. Produced via immunoSEQ multiplex PCR; TCRdb's table is partial and in-frame only. Among 200,000 or so clones, about nine tenths were seen once, and the ten largest hold 2.5% to 3%. Per the germline V gene, CDR1 is MNHNS and CDR2 is SASEGT. The CDR3 extends over 15 amino acids. Trimming left V 1 base short and J 3 bases short, with 13 bases between. The V gene is TRBV6-1, the J gene TRBJ2-7; possible D gene TRBD2, 5 bases. The specimen was peripheral blood, collected on day 0 of MenACWY control vaccination. This clonotype originated in an adult in good health. The CDR3 DNA reads as TGTGCCAGCAGTGAAGGGATGGGAGCCCACTACGAGCAGTACTTC. Residues: CASSEGMGAHYEQYF.